This entry lists 5 T cell receptor beta chains sequenced from one sample in a study of T cells in Graves' hyperthyroidism and ophthalmopathy. Amplification targeted TCR beta CDR3 regions from RNA transcripts. A set of HTBI primers served as the primers for a first-round RT-PCR of the TCR CDR3. Via MiXCR, TCRdb re-called the multiplex PCR reads, giving one row per CDR3 protein. The sample consists of about 700,000 distinct CDR3 sequences, approximately 15% of them appearing once. The source material was blood. The receptors here all came from a woman younger than 30 with Graves' hyperthyroidism.

This clonotype was seen at least ten times. The J gene is TRBJ2-7, the V gene TRBV7-8; possible D gene TRBD1, 5 bases. CDR1 is SGHVS and CDR2 is FQNEAQ in the germline V gene. Between the trimmed V and J ends, which lost 2 bases and 1 base, there was a span of 12 bases. The CDR3 is 15 amino acids. The CDR3 protein is CASSLLRTQSYEQYF. The DNA of the CDR3 is TGTGCCAGCAGCTTATTACGGACACAATCCTACGAGCAGTACTTC.

There are many counts of this clonotype. This sequence joins TRBV11-2 and TRBJ2-7; D is possibly TRBD1 (6 bases). The ends were cut back, 4 bases at V and 5 bases at J, with 15 bases in the middle. This CDR3 is built from 14 residues. Germline lookup yields CDR1 SGHAT and CDR2 FQNNGV. CDR3 in DNA: TGTGCCAGCAGCTCGTACCACCGGACAGACGAGCAGTACTTC. Translating it yields CASSSYHRTDEQYF.

This clonotype appeared many times. This chain joins TRBV7-9 and TRBJ2-7, with D hard to call. CDR3 length equals 14 residues. The V end lost 1 base, the J end lost 3 bases, and 10 bases lay between the germline ends. Germline CDR1 reads SEHNR; CDR2 reads FQNEAQ (reference sequence). The CDR3: CASSLGVGDYEQYF. In nucleotides, the CDR3 is TGTGCCAGCAGCTTAGGAGTTGGGGACTACGAGCAGTACTTC.

In its sample, this clonotype was seen many times. The gene calls are TRBV20-1 and TRBJ1-1; D is perhaps TRBD1 (5 bases). Germline CDR1 is DFQATT and CDR2 is SNEGSKA (reference sequence). V shed 3 bases and J shed 7 bases, with 12 bases lying between them. The CDR3 extends over 12 amino acids. The CDR3 spells CSASTGLVEAFF. CDR3 nucleotide sequence: TGCAGTGCTAGTACGGGGCTGGTTGAAGCTTTCTTT.

This clonotype was seen more than once but under ten times. The chain links TRBV10-3 to TRBJ2-5; a possible D gene is TRBD2 (5 bases). CDR1 is ENHRY, CDR2 SYGVKD, per germline. The CDR3 spans 16 residues. With 0 bases removed from V and 1 base from J, the gap between germline ends came to 12 bases. CDR3 in amino acids: CAISESRGSGQETQYF. The CDR3 DNA reads TGTGCCATCAGTGAGTCGAGAGGGAGTGGCCAAGAGACCCAGTACTTC.